These 11 T cell receptor beta chains were sequenced from one sample in a study of blood T cell repertoires in COVID-19. Using immunoSEQ multiplex PCR, the repertoire was profiled, and TCRdb retains in-frame clones only, with some absent. The sample yields about 190,000 clones, about four fifths seen once. The sequenced sample was PBMCs or T cells enriched from blood (not recorded which). These receptors all stem from a woman under 40 who had recovered from COVID-19.

This rearrangement joins TRBV5-4 to TRBJ1-1; 8 bases agree with TRBD1. V lost 4 bases to trimming and J lost 10 bases; unmatched junction nucleotides: 9. The CDR3 totals 13 residues. Germline loops: CDR1 SGHNT, CDR2 YYREEE (reference sequence). The CDR3 here is CASSRRQGSGAFF. The CDR3 DNA reads TGTGCCAGCAGCCGACGACAGGGGTCCGGAGCTTTCTTT.

This sequence joins TRBV28 and TRBJ1-2; no firm D call. V lost 8 bases and J 8 bases, leaving 12 bases between the germline ends. The CDR3 length is 11 residues. Germline V CDR1 and CDR2: MDHEN, SYDVKM. CDR3 nucleotide sequence: TGTGCCAGCTCAGGTGTTCGGGGCTACACCTTC. Translated, it gives CASSGVRGYTF.

Concerning this clone itself: This specimen includes other DNA sequences encoding the same CDR3. V and J are TRBV6-5 and TRBJ2-1; 10 bases are shared with TRBD2. Trimming cost V 4 bases and J 0 bases; bases outside gene matches: 0. The CDR3 runs 15 residues. Germline V gene lookup returns CDR1 MNHEY and CDR2 SVGAGI. CDR3 residues: CASSSSGSSYNEQFF. CDR3 in DNA: TGTGCCAGCAGTTCTAGCGGGAGCTCCTACAATGAGCAGTTCTTC.

In this sample, this clone turned up a few times. The V and J genes are TRBV11-2 and TRBJ1-2; the D gene is possibly TRBD1 (6 bases). CDR3 length: 16 residues. Germline-derived CDR1 and CDR2 are SGHAT and FQNNGV. V lost 5 bases to trimming and J lost 1 base, with 17 bases between them. The CDR3 spells CASSRLTGGRNYGYTF. The CDR3 DNA reads as TGTGCCAGCAGCCGCTTGACGGGGGGGCGTAACTATGGCTACACCTTC.

This chain links TRBV5-1 with TRBJ1-1, with TRBD1 matching 7 bases. CDR1 is SGHRS, CDR2 YFSETQ, per germline. V was clipped by 0 bases and J by 11 bases; unmatched bases: 13. CDR3 size: 15 residues. CDR3 region: CASSLAPDRVIGAFF. DNA of the CDR3: TGCGCCAGCAGCTTGGCCCCAGACAGGGTCATTGGGGCTTTCTTT.

This clone has a single count. The CDR3 region has the DNA TGTGCCAGCAGTGAGGAGGGACGCTCTGGAAACACCATATATTTT. It yields the protein CASSEEGRSGNTIYF. J is TRBJ1-3 and V is TRBV2; perhaps TRBD1 as D (5 bases). Germline V gene data show CDR1 as SNHLY and CDR2 as FYNNEI. V lost 3 bases, J lost 0 bases, and 9 bases lay in between. The CDR3 length is 15 residues.

The V gene is TRBV10-3, the J gene TRBJ1-2; TRBD1 agrees at 9 bases. CDR3 length: 19 amino acids. Germline V gene lookup returns CDR1 ENHRY and CDR2 SYGVKD. The trim removed 2 bases at V and 1 base at J, leaving 14 bases unmatched. CDR3 in amino acids: CAISEPDTGTGTINYGYTF. CDR3 coding DNA: TGTGCCATCAGTGAGCCGGATACCGGGACAGGGACGATTAACTATGGCTACACCTTC.

In this sample, this clone is medium-sized. V and J are TRBV29-1 and TRBJ1-1; 9 bases agree with TRBD1. CDR3 length: 14 residues. Trimming at V came to 6 bases and at J to 4 bases, leaving 9 bases not matched to a gene. Germline CDR1 and CDR2: SQVTM and ANQGSEA. Here the CDR3 reads CSVWTGEWSTEAFF. For the CDR3, the DNA is TGCAGCGTCTGGACAGGGGAGTGGAGCACTGAAGCTTTCTTT.

The chain joins TRBV7-8 to TRBJ2-3, with 7 nucleotides matching TRBD1. With 5 bases clipped from V and 1 base from J, the junction kept 6 bases outside the gene matches. This CDR3 has 15 amino acids. Germline V gives CDR1 SGHVS, CDR2 FQNEAQ. CDR3 nucleotides: TGTGCCAGCAGCCCCCGAGACAGGGGCACAGATACGCAGTATTTT. Its protein product is CASSPRDRGTDTQYF.

To note about this clone: At the DNA level, this CDR3 is encoded by other sequences in the same sample as well. The chain carries TRBV28 and TRBJ1-1; D gene uncertain. Germline values: CDR1 MDHEN, CDR2 SYDVKM. CDR3 length equals 14 residues. Trimming took 2 bases from V and 2 from J, leaving 9 bases between them. The CDR3 sequence: CASSLEQLNTEAFF. The DNA for the CDR3 is TGTGCCAGCAGTTTAGAACAGCTTAACACTGAAGCTTTCTTT.

The V gene is TRBV7-2, the J gene TRBJ1-3; D unclear. The germline V and J ends were trimmed by 1 base and 4 bases, with 11 bases remaining between them. The CDR3 totals 15 residues. CDR1 is SGHTA, CDR2 FQGNSA, per germline. CDR3 DNA sequence: TGTGCCAGCAGCTTAGATCGGGGAGGCGGAAACACCATATATTTT. It translates to CASSLDRGGGNTIYF.